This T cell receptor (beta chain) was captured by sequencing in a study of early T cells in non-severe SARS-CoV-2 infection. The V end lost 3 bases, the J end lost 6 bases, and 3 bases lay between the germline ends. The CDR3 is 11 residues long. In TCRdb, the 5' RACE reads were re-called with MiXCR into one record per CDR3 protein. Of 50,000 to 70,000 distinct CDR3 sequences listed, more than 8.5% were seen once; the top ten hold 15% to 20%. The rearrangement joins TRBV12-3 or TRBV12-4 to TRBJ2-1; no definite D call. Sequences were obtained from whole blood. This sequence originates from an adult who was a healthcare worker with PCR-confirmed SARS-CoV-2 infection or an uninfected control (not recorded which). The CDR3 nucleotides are TGTGCCAGCAGTTTTGCCAATGAGCAGTTCTTC. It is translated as CASSFANEQFF.